One and the same sample provided the 31 T cell receptor beta chains below, sequenced in a study of CD8 T cells in acute hepatitis C reinfection. Time point of the sample: naive CD8 control sorted from an acute-time-point sample. The protocol was immunoSEQ multiplex PCR, while the TCRdb copy is restricted to in-frame clones and leaves out a portion. The sample shows tens of thousands of clones, 75% to 90% of them seen only once. The sample consisted of naive CD8+ T cells from PBMCs. The receptors here all came from a woman aged 18-29 years who spontaneously cleared hepatitis C infection.

V usage is TRBV5-1 and J usage is TRBJ2-7; TRBD1 matches at 7 bases. This CDR3 comprises 15 residues. V was pared by 0 bases and J by 1 base, with 4 bases of the junction left unmatched. CDR1 and CDR2 (germline): SGHRS, YFSETQ. CDR3 loop: CASSLAGTVSYEQYF. CDR3 DNA sequence: TGCGCCAGCAGCTTGGCCGGGACAGTATCCTACGAGCAGTACTTC. The full variable domain, with the rest looked up from reference TRBV5-1 and TRBJ2-7, is KAGVTQTPRYLIKTRGQQVTLSCSPISGHRSVSWYQQTPGQGLQFLFEYFSETQRNKGNFPGRFSGRQFSNSRSEMNVSTLELGDSALYLCASSLAGTVSYEQYFGPGTRLTVT.

The V call is TRBV6-5, the J call TRBJ2-1; D is perhaps TRBD2 (6 bases). The CDR3 consists of 15 residues. Trimming left V 2 bases short and J 3 bases short, with 11 bases between. Per germline, CDR1 MNHEY and CDR2 SVGAGI. In nucleotides, the CDR3 is TGTGCCAGCAGTTACCGCGGGATATACTACAATGAGCAGTTCTTC. Protein sequence: CASSYRGIYYNEQFF.

V usage is TRBV14 and J usage is TRBJ2-7, with TRBD1 matching over 8 bases. In germline, CDR1 is SGHDN, CDR2 FVKESK. CDR3 length: 14 amino acids. Trimming removed 3 bases from V and 3 bases from J; junction bases left unmatched: 4. The CDR3 spells CASSHRGLGYEQYF. CDR3 DNA: TGTGCCAGCAGCCACAGGGGGCTCGGCTACGAGCAGTACTTC.

This clone showed up just a few times. V and J are TRBV6-1 and TRBJ2-2, with 9 positions matching TRBD1. Losses at the gene ends were 4 bases for V and 2 bases for J; bases not matched to a gene: 8. Germline V gene data show CDR1 as MNHNS and CDR2 as SASEGT. The CDR3 sequence is 17 residues long. The CDR3: CASSGIWTGVNTGELFF. Written as DNA, the CDR3 is TGTGCCAGCAGTGGAATTTGGACAGGGGTCAACACCGGGGAGCTGTTTTTT.

V gene TRBV9 combines with J gene TRBJ2-7; TRBD1 agrees at 9 bases. Germline V gene sequence: CDR1 SGDLS, CDR2 YYNGEE. The junction had 6 bases not matched to a gene; V was cut back by 7 bases and J by 1 base. The CDR3 totals 14 residues. The CDR3 protein is CASGTGTGSYEQYF. The CDR3 DNA follows: TGTGCCAGCGGGACAGGGACCGGGTCCTACGAGCAGTACTTC.

The V call is TRBV14, the J call TRBJ2-2; D not certain. Trimming took 0 bases from V and 6 from J, leaving 5 bases between them. Germline lookup yields CDR1 SGHDN and CDR2 FVKESK. The CDR3 consists of 13 residues. The CDR3 loop reads CASSQEAAGELFF. CDR3 in DNA: TGTGCCAGCAGCCAAGAAGCTGCCGGGGAGCTGTTTTTT.

V and J are TRBV2 and TRBJ2-1; 7 nucleotides align to TRBD2. The CDR3 totals 12 residues. The V and J ends lost 8 bases and 9 bases, in that order; junction bases with no gene match: 7. Germline values: CDR1 SNHLY, CDR2 FYNNEI. The CDR3 protein is CASPGGVAEQFF. CDR3 DNA: TGTGCCAGCCCGGGAGGAGTCGCTGAGCAGTTCTTC.

The chain recombines TRBV5-6 with TRBJ2-2; TRBD1 aligns across 9 bases. V lost 2 bases and J lost 4; bases outside the gene matches: 3. CDR3 length: 15 amino acids. Germline V gene data show CDR1 as SGHDT and CDR2 as YYEEEE. The CDR3 sequence is CASSFQGQGTGELFF. The CDR3 DNA sequence: TGTGCCAGCAGCTTCCAGGGACAGGGCACCGGGGAGCTGTTTTTT. The full variable domain, in which reference TRBV5-6 and TRBJ2-2 provide the parts outside the CDR3, is DAGVTQSPTHLIKTRGQQVTLRCSPKSGHDTVSWYQQALGQGPQFIFQYYEEEERQRGNFPDRFSGHQFPNYSSELNVNALLLGDSALYLCASSFQGQGTGELFFGEGSRLTVL.

There are a few counts of this clone. V usage is TRBV27 and J usage is TRBJ2-7; 7 bases fit TRBD2. In germline, CDR1 is MNHEY, CDR2 SMNVEV (reference sequence). This CDR3 region has 14 residues. The junction had 14 bases not matched to a gene; V was cut back by 7 bases and J by 8 bases. The CDR3 DNA is TGTGCCAGCAACCGCGCGACTAGCACAGACAAGCAGTACTTC. As protein: CASNRATSTDKQYF.

The chain has TRBV10-1 and TRBJ2-3; D gene unclear. There are 14 residues in the CDR3. Per the germline V gene, CDR1 is WNHNN and CDR2 is SYGVQD (reference sequence). Trimming removed 2 bases at V and 6 bases at J, with 12 bases between. The CDR3 reads CASSERPRWDTQYF. The CDR3 nucleotides read TGCGCCAGCAGTGAGCGGCCCAGATGGGATACGCAGTATTTT.

The chain links TRBV27 to TRBJ1-1, with a weak D call TRBD1 (5 bases). From germline, CDR1 is MNHEY and CDR2 SMNVEV (reference sequence). V shed 4 bases and J shed 3 bases, with 12 bases lying between them. This CDR3 has 14 amino acids. The CDR3 loop reads CASSSSGGYTEAFF. The CDR3 DNA is TGTGCCAGCAGTTCCTCCGGGGGTTACACTGAAGCTTTCTTT.

This chain connects TRBV18 to TRBJ2-2; the match to TRBD1 covers 7 bases. The CDR3 runs 18 residues. Trimming at V came to 7 bases and at J to 0 bases, leaving 14 bases not matched to a gene. Looked up from germline, CDR1 is KGHSH and CDR2 is LQKENI. The CDR3 bases are TGTGCCAGCTTTTCGACAGGGAAATCAATTTCGAACACCGGGGAGCTGTTTTTT. This codes for CASFSTGKSISNTGELFF.

V and J are TRBV7-9 and TRBJ2-5; 10 nucleotides align to TRBD2. V gave up 2 bases and J gave up 6 bases; unmatched junction bases: 6. This CDR3 contains 15 residues. Germline V gives CDR1 SEHNR, CDR2 FQNEAQ (reference sequence). The CDR3 sequence is CASSLKAGGLKTQYF. The CDR3 nucleotides are TGTGCCAGCAGCTTAAAAGCGGGAGGGCTGAAGACCCAGTACTTC.

The V and J genes are TRBV6-5 and TRBJ2-1; 9 positions agree with TRBD1. The CDR3 loop spans 15 amino acids. CDR1 is MNHEY and CDR2 is SVGAGI in the germline V gene. The V and J ends lost 6 bases and 8 bases, in that order; junction bases with no gene match: 11. The DNA of the CDR3 is TGTGCCAGCAGCTATACAGGGGGCTATGACGATGAGCAGTTCTTC. This gives the protein CASSYTGGYDDEQFF.

V usage is TRBV19 and J usage is TRBJ2-1; TRBD1 matches 9 bases. V was pared by 2 bases and J by 16 bases, with 9 bases of the junction left unmatched. Germline V gene lookup returns CDR1 LNHDA and CDR2 SQIVND (reference sequence). This CDR3 region has 13 residues. This chain's CDR3 is CASSIPIGDRVFF. The DNA for the CDR3 is TGTGCCAGTAGTATACCCATAGGGGACAGGGTATTCTTC.

This chain joins TRBV19 and TRBJ1-5; D possibly corresponds to TRBD1 (6 bases). Trimming stripped 1 base from V and 4 bases from J, with 14 bases between. The CDR3 spans 16 residues. Germline CDR1 and CDR2: LNHDA and SQIVND (reference sequence). CDR3 DNA sequence: TGTGCCAGTAGTATAGTAGGAGGACAGCAGAATCAGCCCCAGCATTTT. This encodes CASSIVGGQQNQPQHF.

The J gene is TRBJ1-2, the V gene TRBV6-5; D is undetermined. V lost 7 bases to trimming and J lost 4 bases, with 19 bases between them. This CDR3 contains 15 residues. CDR1 MNHEY and CDR2 SVGAGI come from the germline V gene. The CDR3 protein is CASTPNNLWGYGYTF. As DNA, the CDR3 is TGTGCCAGCACCCCCAACAATTTGTGGGGCTATGGCTACACCTTC.

The chain is built from TRBV7-9 and TRBJ2-1; D is uncertain. Germline CDR1 and CDR2: SEHNR and FQNEAQ (reference sequence). V dropped 3 bases and J dropped 1 base, with 10 bases sitting between them. The CDR3 runs to 15 residues. The DNA of the CDR3 is TGTGCCAGCAGCTTTTTCGGCGGATCCTACAATGAGCAGTTCTTC. Its translation is CASSFFGGSYNEQFF.

The J gene is TRBJ2-1, the V gene TRBV6-5, with D maybe TRBD1 (5 bases). Germline V gene data show CDR1 as MNHEY and CDR2 as SVGAGI. The CDR3 has 14 residues. The ends were cut back, 4 bases at V and 6 bases at J, with 13 bases in the middle. CDR3 coding DNA: TGTGCCAGCAGTTTGGGGCCCCTCGGCAATGAGCAGTTCTTC. It is translated as CASSLGPLGNEQFF.

This clone appeared once. The chain employs TRBV9 and TRBJ2-7; D uncertain. This CDR3 comprises 12 residues. Trimming cost V 4 bases and J 4 bases, with 9 bases left between them. Germline CDR1 reads SGDLS; CDR2 reads YYNGEE. CDR3 coding DNA: TGTGCCAGCAGCTTCGACGGTTACGAGCAGTACTTC. Protein product: CASSFDGYEQYF. The full variable domain, completed using reference TRBV9 and TRBJ2-7, is DSGVTQTPKHLITATGQRVTLRCSPRSGDLSVYWYQQSLDQGLQFLIQYYNGEERAKGNILERFSAQQFPDLHSELNLSSLELGDSALYFCASSFDGYEQYFGPGTRLTVT.

This chain links TRBV27 with TRBJ1-2; D not certain. The CDR3 has 15 amino acids. V lost 3 bases to trimming and J lost 6 bases, with 17 bases between them. CDR1 and CDR2 from the germline V gene are MNHEY and SMNVEV (reference sequence). CDR3 coding DNA: TGTGCCAGCAGTTTCCAGGACGCGAGGGAGGATGGCTACACCTTC. Translating it yields CASSFQDAREDGYTF.

As DNA, the CDR3 is TGTGCCAGCAGCTCCGTTAGCGGGAGGCCCCTCCGTACCGGGGAGCTGTTTTTT. This gives the protein CASSSVSGRPLRTGELFF. The rearrangement joins TRBV5-4 to TRBJ2-2; 10 bases are shared with TRBD2. CDR3 size: 18 residues. Trimming at V came to 3 bases and at J to 5 bases, leaving 13 bases not matched to a gene. CDR1 and CDR2 (germline): SGHNT, YYREEE (reference sequence).

The chain uses TRBV6-5 and TRBJ2-1; D not resolved. Germline CDR1 and CDR2: MNHEY and SVGAGI. With 8 bases removed from V and 2 bases from J, the gap between germline ends came to 16 bases. This CDR3 contains 15 residues. CDR3 nucleotides: TGTGCCAGCGGATGGGCACCTGCTGCCTACAATGAGCAGTTCTTC. Residues: CASGWAPAAYNEQFF.

This clone occurred once. The chain uses TRBV12-5 and TRBJ1-3; the D gene is possibly TRBD1 (5 bases). Looked up from germline, CDR1 is LGHNT and CDR2 is FRNRAP. CDR3 length equals 15 residues. V lost 0 bases, J lost 3 bases, and 9 bases lay in between. Here the CDR3 DNA reads TGTGCTAGTGGTTTGGTTCGCAGGGTTGGAAACACCATATATTTT. Protein sequence: CASGLVRRVGNTIYF.

This rearrangement joins TRBV10-1 to TRBJ2-7, with D possibly being TRBD1 or TRBD2 (5 bases each). CDR1 is WNHNN and CDR2 is SYGVQD in the germline V gene (reference sequence). V lost 3 bases to trimming and J lost 2 bases, with 11 bases between them. This CDR3 spans 14 amino acids. The CDR3 DNA sequence: TGCGCCAGCAGTGATGGGGGAGTTGCCTACGAGCAGTACTTC. This encodes CASSDGGVAYEQYF.

The chain links TRBV6-6 to TRBJ2-2, with D maybe TRBD2 (6 bases). V was trimmed by 8 bases and J by 7 bases, leaving 14 bases between them. The CDR3 spans 13 residues. Germline CDR1 is MNHNY and CDR2 is SVGAGI (reference sequence). The chain's CDR3 is CASSGVQSGELFF. DNA for the CDR3: TGTGCCAGCTCGGGGGTACAAAGCGGGGAGCTGTTTTTT.

The chain has TRBV5-5 and TRBJ2-1; no clear D gene. CDR1 and CDR2 (germline): SGHKS, YYEKEE (reference sequence). V was shortened by 4 bases and J by 5 bases, with 13 bases between the two germline ends. The CDR3 spans 14 residues. The CDR3 region has the DNA TGTGCCAGCAGCCAAATAGACTCAAACAATGAGCAGTTCTTC. Residues: CASSQIDSNNEQFF.

The chain carries TRBV29-1 and TRBJ1-2, with no clear D. Germline V gives CDR1 SQVTM, CDR2 ANQGSEA. The CDR3 runs 14 residues. V was cut by 3 bases and J by 5 bases, with 16 bases left in between. CDR3 coding DNA: TGCAGCGTTGAGTCACAAGCGACCCTTTATGGCTACACCTTC. Protein product: CSVESQATLYGYTF.

The chain couples TRBV10-1 to TRBJ1-1; D is unclear. Trimming stripped 4 bases from V and 4 bases from J, with 7 bases between. From germline, CDR1 is WNHNN and CDR2 SYGVQD (reference sequence). The CDR3 totals 12 residues. CDR3 DNA: TGCGCCAGCAGTGGAAGGAGCACTGAAGCTTTCTTT. This translates into CASSGRSTEAFF.

The V call is TRBV9, the J call TRBJ2-4; TRBD1 agrees at 7 bases. V trimming: 3 bases; J trimming: 9 bases; junction bases outside the gene matches: 0. Germline V lookup: CDR1 SGDLS, CDR2 YYNGEE. This CDR3 is 11 amino acids long. The CDR3 loop is CASSAGGIQYF. DNA of the CDR3: TGTGCCAGCAGCGCAGGGGGCATTCAGTACTTC.

The J gene is TRBJ2-3, the V gene TRBV7-3, with 13 bases that match TRBD2. J lost 4 bases, V lost 3 bases, and 7 bases had no gene match. CDR3 size: 17 residues. Germline values: CDR1 SGHTA, CDR2 FQGTGA. The CDR3 coding sequence is TGTGCCAGCAGCTTCTGGACTAGCGGGAGATATGCAGATACGCAGTATTTT. It encodes CASSFWTSGRYADTQYF.